These 9 T cell receptor beta chains were sequenced from one sample in a study of B cell selection in AIRE deficiency. Regulatory T cells were sorted as CD4+CD25hiCD127low/negative cells. Clones were sequenced by immunoSEQ multiplex PCR, and TCRdb holds only the in-frame ones, with some missing. The table shows some 5,000 clones, with 70% to 90% occurring only once. Sample: Tregs sorted from PBMCs. Receptor source: a human donor with AIRE deficiency.

V is TRBV5-1 and J is TRBJ1-2; 7 positions agree with TRBD1. J lost 8 bases, V lost 4 bases, and 8 bases had no gene match. The CDR3 is made up of 13 amino acids. Germline V gene data show CDR1 as SGHRS and CDR2 as YFSETQ. The CDR3 nucleotides read TGCGCCAGCAGCCCGCGGACAGGTGGAGGCTACACCTTC. Amino acids: CASSPRTGGGYTF. The full variable domain, with the rest looked up from reference TRBV5-1 and TRBJ1-2, is KAGVTQTPRYLIKTRGQQVTLSCSPISGHRSVSWYQQTPGQGLQFLFEYFSETQRNKGNFPGRFSGRQFSNSRSEMNVSTLELGDSALYLCASSPRTGGGYTFGSGTRLTVV.

The genes are TRBV5-1 and TRBJ2-1; D gene ambiguous. Germline V gives CDR1 SGHRS, CDR2 YFSETQ. The CDR3 totals 13 residues. Trimming removed 4 bases at V and 2 bases at J, with 7 bases between. The CDR3 loop reads CASSPGPYNEQFF. CDR3 nucleotides: TGCGCCAGCAGCCCCGGGCCCTACAATGAGCAGTTCTTC.

The rearrangement uses TRBV28 and TRBJ2-3, with TRBD2 matching 9 bases. The CDR3 runs to 18 residues. The V gene end was trimmed by 6 bases and the J gene end by 8 bases; junction bases not matched to a gene: 21. Germline CDR1 is MDHEN and CDR2 is SYDVKM. The CDR3 DNA is TGTGCCAGCAGCTCCTATCGAGTCGGGCGGGGGGGTGTTGGTACGCAGTATTTT. Translating gives CASSSYRVGRGGVGTQYF.

The chain is built from TRBV5-1 and TRBJ2-7; the match to TRBD1 covers 9 bases. Germline V CDR1 and CDR2: SGHRS, YFSETQ. The CDR3 extends over 14 amino acids. V trimming: 4 bases; J trimming: 5 bases; junction bases outside the gene matches: 7. CDR3 loop: CASSAGQGSDEQYF. CDR3 DNA sequence: TGCGCCAGCAGCGCGGGACAGGGTTCGGACGAGCAGTACTTC.

The CDR3 bases are TGTGCCAGCTCACTCAGACAGGGGAGGTCGGAAGGCTACACCTTC. It specifies CASSLRQGRSEGYTF. The V gene is TRBV18, the J gene TRBJ1-2, with TRBD1 identical over 8 bases. The CDR3 runs 15 residues. V lost 4 bases, J lost 8 bases, and 12 bases stayed unmatched. Germline loops: CDR1 KGHSH, CDR2 LQKENI.

The chain is built from TRBV18 and TRBJ2-7, with 8 nucleotides matching TRBD1. Looked up from germline, CDR1 is KGHSH and CDR2 is LQKENI. With 5 bases clipped from V and 6 bases from J, the junction kept 12 bases outside the gene matches. The CDR3 is made up of 15 amino acids. The DNA of the CDR3 is TGTGCCAGCTCATTCGGACAGGGAGGTTCGGGCGAGCAGTACTTC. Residues: CASSFGQGGSGEQYF.

The CDR3 here is CASSAETGPLHF. CDR3 DNA: TGTGCCAGCAGCGCAGAGACAGGGCCCCTCCACTTT. V usage is TRBV9 and J usage is TRBJ1-6, with 7 bases identical to TRBD1. V lost 3 bases, J lost 13 bases, and 4 bases stayed unmatched. CDR1 is SGDLS and CDR2 is YYNGEE in the germline V gene. The CDR3 runs to 12 residues.

This rearrangement joins TRBV7-3 to TRBJ2-1; TRBD2 aligns across 7 bases. CDR3 size: 15 residues. Germline CDR1 and CDR2: SGHTA and FQGTGA. V shed 3 bases and J 0 bases; nucleotides not matched to a gene: 2. The CDR3 DNA reads TGTGCCAGCAGCTTGAGCGGGGACTCCTACAATGAGCAGTTCTTC. This codes for CASSLSGDSYNEQFF.

By share of the sample, this clone is large (0.1 to 1%). The rearrangement links TRBV6-5 to TRBJ2-7; 7 bases map to TRBD2. Germline-derived CDR1 and CDR2 are MNHEY and SVGAGI. Trimming removed 6 bases from V and 5 bases from J; junction bases left unmatched: 7. The CDR3 is made up of 13 amino acids. The CDR3 DNA reads TGTGCCAGCAGGGCGGGAGAGGTCCACGAGCAGTACTTC. Its translation: CASRAGEVHEQYF.